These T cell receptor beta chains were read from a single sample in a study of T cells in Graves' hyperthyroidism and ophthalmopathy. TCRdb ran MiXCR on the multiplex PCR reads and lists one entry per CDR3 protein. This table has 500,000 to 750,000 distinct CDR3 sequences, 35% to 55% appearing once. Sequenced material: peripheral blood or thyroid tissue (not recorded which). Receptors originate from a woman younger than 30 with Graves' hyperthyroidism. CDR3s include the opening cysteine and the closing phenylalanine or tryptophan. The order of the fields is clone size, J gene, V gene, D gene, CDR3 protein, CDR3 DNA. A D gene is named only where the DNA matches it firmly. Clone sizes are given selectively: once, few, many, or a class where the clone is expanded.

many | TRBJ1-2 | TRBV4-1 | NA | CASSQIRAGVYGYTF | TGCGCCAGCAGCCAAATCAGGGCTGGTGTCTATGGCTACACCTTC
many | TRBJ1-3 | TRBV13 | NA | CASSLIEALGNTIYF | TGTGCCAGCAGCTTAATTGAAGCTCTGGGAAACACCATATATTTT
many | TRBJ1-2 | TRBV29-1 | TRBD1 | CSVERPGQGEYGYTF | TGCAGCGTTGAAAGGCCCGGACAGGGGGAGTATGGCTACACCTTC
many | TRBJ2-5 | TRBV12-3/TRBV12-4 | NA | CASSLAGVPETQYF | TGTGCCAGCAGTTTAGCGGGAGTCCCTGAGACCCAGTACTTC
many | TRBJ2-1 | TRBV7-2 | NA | CASSLAVARYNEQFF | TGTGCCAGCAGCTTGGCGGTAGCGCGCTACAATGAGCAGTTCTTC
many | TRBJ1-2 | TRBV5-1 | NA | CASSVGPVTDYGYTF | TGCGCCAGCAGCGTGGGCCCCGTGACAGACTATGGCTACACCTTC
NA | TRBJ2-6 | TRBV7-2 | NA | CASSQWRSGANVLTF | TGTGCCAGCAGCCAATGGCGCTCTGGGGCCAACGTCCTGACTTTC
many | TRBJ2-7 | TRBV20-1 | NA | CSARASVTYEQYF | TGCAGTGCTAGAGCGAGTGTTACCTACGAGCAGTACTTC
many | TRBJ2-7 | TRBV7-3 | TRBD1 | CASSMTGGGYYEQYF | TGTGCCAGCAGCATGACAGGGGGCGGTTATTACGAGCAGTACTTC
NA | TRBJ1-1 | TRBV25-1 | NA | CASSSQGVNTEVFF | TGTGCCAGCAGTTCACAGGGAGTTAACACTGAAGTTTTCTTT
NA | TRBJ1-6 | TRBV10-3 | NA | CAISETPGRTRGSPLHF | TGTGCCATCAGTGAGACACCGGGGAGGACTCGGGGGTCACCCCTCCACTTT
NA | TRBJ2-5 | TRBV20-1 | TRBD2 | CSASGTSSSAETQYF | TGCAGTGCCTCGGGGACTAGTTCATCTGCTGAGACCCAGTACTTC
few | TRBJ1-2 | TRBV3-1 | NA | CASRTKGGYGYTF | TGTGCCAGCAGAACGAAAGGGGGCTATGGCTACACCTTC
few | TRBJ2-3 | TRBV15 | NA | CATSSRTGRARDTQYF | TGTGCCACCAGCAGCCGGACAGGGAGGGCGCGAGATACGCAGTATTTT
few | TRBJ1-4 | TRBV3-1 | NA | CASSHWGEKLFF | TGTGCCAGCAGCCATTGGGGTGAAAAACTGTTTTTT
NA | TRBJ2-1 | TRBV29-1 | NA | CSARDYAGNEQFF | TGCAGCGCCCGGGATTATGCAGGCAATGAGCAGTTCTTC
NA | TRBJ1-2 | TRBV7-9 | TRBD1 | CASNEQGTDYGYTF | TGTGCCAGCAACGAACAGGGGACCGACTATGGCTACACCTTC
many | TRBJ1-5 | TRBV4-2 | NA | CASSQHAGRGNQPQHF | TGTGCCAGCAGCCAACACGCGGGTCGGGGAAATCAGCCCCAGCATTTT
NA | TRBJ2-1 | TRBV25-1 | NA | CASSEYGAGSYNEQFF | TGTGCCAGCAGTGAATACGGTGCTGGCTCCTACAATGAGCAGTTCTTC
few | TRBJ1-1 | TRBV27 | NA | CASSLRRSSGNTEAFF | TGTGCCAGCAGTTTACGTAGGTCCTCCGGGAACACTGAAGCTTTCTTT
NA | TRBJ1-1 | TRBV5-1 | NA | CASSLSGRVATEAFF | TGCGCCAGCAGCTTGTCGGGCAGGGTGGCCACTGAAGCTTTCTTT
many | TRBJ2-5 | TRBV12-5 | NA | CASGNRFQETQYF | TGTGCTAGTGGTAACAGGTTCCAAGAGACCCAGTACTTC
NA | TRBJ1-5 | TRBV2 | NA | CASSLRGTDQPQHF | TGTGCCAGCAGCTTAAGGGGAACGGATCAGCCCCAGCATTTT
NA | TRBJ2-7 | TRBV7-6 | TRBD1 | CASSLGQGWYYEQYF | TGTGCCAGCAGCTTAGGACAGGGTTGGTACTACGAGCAGTACTTC
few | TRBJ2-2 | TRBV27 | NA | CASSPNTGRGTGELFF | TGTGCCAGCAGTCCTAATACGGGTCGGGGCACCGGGGAGCTGTTTTTT
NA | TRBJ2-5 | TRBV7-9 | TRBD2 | CASSERGSLGETQYF | TGTGCCAGCAGCGAGCGGGGATCGCTTGGGGAGACCCAGTACTTC
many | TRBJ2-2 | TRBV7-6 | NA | CASSSGELFF | TGTGCCAGCAGTTCCGGGGAGCTGTTTTTT
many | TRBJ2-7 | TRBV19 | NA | CASSMSGTDSYEQYF | TGTGCCAGTAGTATGTCGGGGACGGACTCCTACGAGCAGTACTTC
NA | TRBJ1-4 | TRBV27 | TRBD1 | CASSPGQGRNEKLFF | TGTGCCAGCAGTCCGGGACAGGGGAGGAATGAAAAACTGTTTTTT
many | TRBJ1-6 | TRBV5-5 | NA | CASSLAGVNNSPLHF | TGTGCCAGCAGCTTGGCCGGGGTAAATAATTCACCCCTCCACTTT
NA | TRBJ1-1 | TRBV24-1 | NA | CATSGKGDTDYNEAFF | TGTGCCACCAGTGGGAAGGGAGACACCGACTACAATGAAGCTTTCTTT
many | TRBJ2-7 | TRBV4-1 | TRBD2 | CASSPRGTSGITEQYF | TGCGCCAGCAGCCCGAGGGGGACTAGCGGCATCACCGAGCAGTACTTC
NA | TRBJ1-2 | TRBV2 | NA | CASSELGSQGGYTF | TGTGCCAGCAGTGAATTGGGAAGCCAAGGAGGCTACACCTTC
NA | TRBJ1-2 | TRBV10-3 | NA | CAISEGQINYGYTF | TGTGCCATCAGTGAGGGACAGATCAACTATGGCTACACCTTC
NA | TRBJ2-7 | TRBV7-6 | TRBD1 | CASSQDRDTYEQYF | TGTGCCAGCAGCCAGGACAGGGACACCTACGAGCAGTACTTC
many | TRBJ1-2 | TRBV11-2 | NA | CASSLGVNYGYTF | TGTGCCAGCAGCTTAGGCGTTAACTATGGCTACACCTTC
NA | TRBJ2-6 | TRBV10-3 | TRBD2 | CATWDYLTGANVLTF | TGTGCCACCTGGGACTATCTCACCGGGGCCAACGTCCTGACTTTC
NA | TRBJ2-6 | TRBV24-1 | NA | CATSAGGAVEAF | TGTGCCACCAGTGCGGGTGGGGCGGTTGAAGCTTTC
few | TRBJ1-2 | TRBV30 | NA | CALLTRSNYGYTF | TGTGCCTTGCTAACGCGGTCCAACTATGGCTACACCTTC
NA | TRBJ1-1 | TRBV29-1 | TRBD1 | CSVGAKGAATEAFF | TGCAGCGTTGGGGCAAAGGGGGCGGCCACTGAAGCTTTCTTT
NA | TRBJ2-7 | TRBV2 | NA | CASRDRQRAYEEQYF | TGTGCCAGCAGGGACCGGCAGCGGGCCTACGAAGAGCAGTACTTC
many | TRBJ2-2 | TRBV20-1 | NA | CSAERDGGPGELFF | TGCAGTGCTGAACGGGACGGCGGACCCGGGGAGCTGTTTTTT
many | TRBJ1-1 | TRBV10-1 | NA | CASSLERANTEAFF | TGCGCCAGCAGTTTGGAAAGGGCGAACACTGAAGCTTTCTTT
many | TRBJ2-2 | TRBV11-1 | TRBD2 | CASSLVLAGDTGELFF | TGTGCCAGCAGCTTAGTTCTAGCGGGAGACACCGGGGAGCTGTTTTTT
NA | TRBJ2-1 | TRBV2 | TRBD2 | CDSSFEQAGVGNEQFF | TGTGACAGCAGTTTCGAACAAGCGGGAGTGGGCAATGAGCAGTTCTTC
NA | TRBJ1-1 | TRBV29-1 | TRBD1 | CSVRTGLPEAFF | TGCAGCGTCCGGACAGGGTTACCTGAAGCTTTCTTT
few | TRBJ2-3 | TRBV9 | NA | CASSATFTDTQYF | TGTGCCAGCAGCGCTACCTTTACAGATACGCAGTATTTT
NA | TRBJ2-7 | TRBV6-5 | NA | CASSFQRETNTGTASYEQYF | TGTGCCAGCAGTTTTCAGCGGGAGACGAACACCGGGACAGCTTCCTACGAGCAGTACTTC
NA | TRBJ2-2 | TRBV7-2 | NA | CASGHGRDTGELFF | TGTGCCAGCGGCCACGGGAGAGACACCGGGGAGCTGTTTTTT
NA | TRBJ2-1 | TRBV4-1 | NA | CASSQPGSLGGSKQFF | TGCGCCAGCAGCCAACCGGGGTCCTTAGGCGGCAGTAAGCAGTTCTTC
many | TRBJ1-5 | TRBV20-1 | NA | CSAQVNRAGSQPQHF | TGCAGTGCCCAAGTGAACAGGGCGGGAAGTCAGCCCCAGCATTTT